This T cell receptor (beta chain) came from a study of T-cell reconstitution after alpha-beta-depleted transplantation in children. Study observations and caveats: Recipient T cells and thymic progenitors that survived were the source of the high TCRbeta diversity seen at day 60 in some patients. Several hundred expanded graft clones reportedly were the source of alpha-beta T cells about two months after transplant. T-cell counts and diversity at one year post-transplant came mainly from newly produced T cells.

In this sample, this clonotype turned up a few times. Antigen unknown. TCRbeta library preparation incorporated unique molecular identifiers. TCRdb recomputed calls from the PCR reads with MiXCR, one row per CDR3 protein. The sample lists a few hundred thousand distinct CDR3 sequences, about an eighth seen once, with about 2.2% in the top ten. CDR3 length equals 14 residues. Germline CDR1 GTSNPN, CDR2 SVGIG (reference sequence). V gave up 0 bases and J gave up 1 base, with 9 bases separating them. The sequence was collected from a male patient aged 10-17 years who had a stem cell transplant for acute myeloid leukemia, so the T cells may come from the graft donor. This material consisted of PBMCs, mostly from graft donor cells, taken 360 days after TCRalphabeta/CD19-depleted stem cell transplant. The rearrangement uses TRBV30 and TRBJ1-1; D is unclear. Here the CDR3 reads CAWSVTGRNTEAFF. As DNA, the CDR3 is TGTGCCTGGAGTGTTACTGGTCGGAACACTGAAGCTTTCTTT. Looking up the rest from reference TRBV30 and TRBJ1-1 gives the full variable domain: SQTIHQWPATLVQPVGSPLSLECTVEGTSNPNLYWYRQAAGRGLQLLFYSVGIGQISSEVPQNLSASRPQDRQFILSSKKLLLSDSGFYLCAWSVTGRNTEAFFGQGTRLTVV.